The T cell receptor (beta chain) under discussion was sequenced for a study of T cell repertoires in cytomegalovirus infection. Whole-study context: As its CMV epitopes, the study selected recently identified HLA-C-restricted and well-studied HLA-B-restricted targets.

Germline V gene data show CDR1 as LGHNA and CDR2 as YSLEER. The CDR3 is 16 residues long. The ends were cut back, 0 bases at V and 0 bases at J, with 8 bases in the middle. Study-level points and caveats: The cumulative frequency of public TCR beta families distinguished individuals who carried CMV together with the relevant HLA.

TCRdb passed the reads through MiXCR, listing each CDR3 protein once. The sample has about 830,000 distinct CDR3 sequences, 30% to 35% seen once. Remarks on this clonotype: Antigen: not known.

The sequence came from a human donor in good health (CMV status not recorded). Some clones in this sample may be carry-over from other donors' samples. The gene calls are TRBV4-3 and TRBJ1-4; no firm D call. Material: cultured CD8+ T cells from PBMCs, obtained from culture after CMV antigen stimulation. CDR3 in amino acids: CASSQDTRTTNEKLFF. In DNA form, the CDR3 reads TGCGCCAGCAGCCAAGATACCAGGACAACTAATGAAAAACTGTTTTTT.